These T cell receptor beta chains were read from a single sample in a study of T-cell reconstitution after alpha-beta-depleted transplantation in children. TCRdb called the PCR reads again in MiXCR, with one record for every CDR3 protein. Of a few hundred thousand distinct CDR3 sequences listed, approximately 13% were seen once; the top ten hold 2.2%. Sequencing used PBMCs, mostly from graft donor cells, obtained 360 days after TCRalphabeta/CD19-depleted stem cell transplant. The source is a male patient younger than 18 who had a stem cell transplant for acute myeloid leukemia, so the T cells may come from the graft donor. The CDR3 runs from the conserved cysteine through the conserved F or W. D genes are given only for firm matches. Not every row has a clone size; where given, it reads once, few, many or a size class.

J gene: TRBJ2-3
V gene: TRBV20-1
clone size: few
D gene: NA
CDR3 DNA: TGCAGTGCGATCCGGGACCAAGGGCATACGCAGTATTTT
CDR3 protein: CSAIRDQGHTQYF

J gene: TRBJ2-1
V gene: TRBV24-1
clone size: few
D gene: NA
CDR3 DNA: TGTGCCACCAGTGACCCGATAAAAGGGCCATACAATGAGCAGTTCTTC
CDR3 protein: CATSDPIKGPYNEQFF

J gene: TRBJ2-1
V gene: TRBV7-2
clone size: NA
D gene: TRBD2
CDR3 DNA: TGTGCCAGCGGGGAGACTAGCGGGTTAAGCTCCTACAATGAGCAGTTCTTC
CDR3 protein: CASGETSGLSSYNEQFF

J gene: TRBJ2-1
V gene: TRBV29-1
clone size: many
D gene: TRBD2
CDR3 DNA: TGCAGCGCCGTCGGACTAGCGGGCTACAATGAGCAGTTCTTC
CDR3 protein: CSAVGLAGYNEQFF

J gene: TRBJ2-1
V gene: TRBV20-1
clone size: many
D gene: TRBD2
CDR3 DNA: TGCAGTGCTAGAGATCTTGGGGTTGGACTAGCGGGACAGCAGTTCTTC
CDR3 protein: CSARDLGVGLAGQQFF

J gene: TRBJ2-5
V gene: TRBV9
clone size: NA
D gene: NA
CDR3 DNA: TGTGCCAGCAGCCTATGGGGGCTTCAAGAGACCCAGTACTTC
CDR3 protein: CASSLWGLQETQYF

J gene: TRBJ2-2
V gene: TRBV20-1
clone size: many
D gene: NA
CDR3 DNA: TGCAGTGCTAGAGTAAGACGTAGGGGCCGGGTCCTCACCGGGGAGCTGTTTTTT
CDR3 protein: CSARVRRRGRVLTGELFF

J gene: TRBJ2-2
V gene: TRBV28
clone size: few
D gene: TRBD2
CDR3 DNA: TGTGCCAGCAGTGCCGCTAGCGGGAGTACCACCGGGGAGCTGTTTTTT
CDR3 protein: CASSAASGSTTGELFF

J gene: TRBJ2-7
V gene: TRBV29-1
clone size: NA
D gene: NA
CDR3 DNA: TGCAGCGTTGAGGGGCAGGGCCATCCCTACGAGCAGTACTTC
CDR3 protein: CSVEGQGHPYEQYF

J gene: TRBJ2-1
V gene: TRBV5-1
clone size: many
D gene: TRBD2
CDR3 DNA: TGCGCCAGCAGCTTACCAACTAGCGGGAGTGTCTATGAGCAGTTCTTC
CDR3 protein: CASSLPTSGSVYEQFF

J gene: TRBJ2-7
V gene: TRBV7-2
clone size: NA
D gene: TRBD2
CDR3 DNA: TGTGCCAGCAGCCTCATAGCGGGAGATCACGAGCAGTACTTC
CDR3 protein: CASSLIAGDHEQYF

J gene: TRBJ2-1
V gene: TRBV2
clone size: few
D gene: TRBD2
CDR3 DNA: TGTGCCAGCAGTGTCCTGACGGGAGGGTACAATGAGCAGTTCTTC
CDR3 protein: CASSVLTGGYNEQFF

J gene: TRBJ2-3
V gene: TRBV7-6
clone size: NA
D gene: TRBD2
CDR3 DNA: TGTGCCAGCAGCTTAAAGACTAGCGGAGGGGGAGATACGCAGTATTTT
CDR3 protein: CASSLKTSGGGDTQYF

J gene: TRBJ2-7
V gene: TRBV11-2
clone size: many
D gene: TRBD2
CDR3 DNA: TGTGCCAGCAGCCTCGGACTAGCGGGAGAATACGAGCAGTACTTC
CDR3 protein: CASSLGLAGEYEQYF

J gene: TRBJ2-3
V gene: TRBV29-1
clone size: many
D gene: NA
CDR3 DNA: TGCAGCGTTGAAGATCTTCGGGCAGATACGCAGTATTTT
CDR3 protein: CSVEDLRADTQYF

J gene: TRBJ2-3
V gene: TRBV28
clone size: many
D gene: NA
CDR3 DNA: TGTGCCACCAGGGAGGGACACGGCACAGATACGCAGTATTTT
CDR3 protein: CATREGHGTDTQYF

J gene: TRBJ2-5
V gene: TRBV11-1
clone size: NA
D gene: TRBD2
CDR3 DNA: TGTGCCAGCAGCTTATCGAACCCGACTAGCGGGAGGGCCCAAGAGACCCAGTACTTC
CDR3 protein: CASSLSNPTSGRAQETQYF

J gene: TRBJ2-7
V gene: TRBV6-2/TRBV6-3
clone size: many
D gene: TRBD2
CDR3 DNA: TGTGCCAGCAGTTACGGGCTAGCGGGCCTAACCTACGAGCAGTACTTC
CDR3 protein: CASSYGLAGLTYEQYF

J gene: TRBJ2-1
V gene: TRBV7-7
clone size: few
D gene: TRBD2
CDR3 DNA: TGTGCTAGCAGCTTAGCAGGCCAGCGGGACCTTTCGGAGCAGTTCTTC
CDR3 protein: CASSLAGQRDLSEQFF

J gene: TRBJ2-7
V gene: TRBV12-3/TRBV12-4
clone size: few
D gene: NA
CDR3 DNA: TGTGCCAGCAGTAAAACCGGGACTTTACTAACCTACGAGCAGTACTTC
CDR3 protein: CASSKTGTLLTYEQYF

J gene: TRBJ2-3
V gene: TRBV9
clone size: few
D gene: NA
CDR3 DNA: TGTGCCAGCAGCGTAGAGAGAGTGGGGTTCGCCCCTGGCCCCCACACAGATACGCAGTATTTT
CDR3 protein: CASSVERVGFAPGPHTDTQYF

J gene: TRBJ2-1
V gene: TRBV5-1
clone size: NA
D gene: NA
CDR3 DNA: TGCGCCAGCACCTCCCCTGGACGGGGAGCGTTCTTC
CDR3 protein: CASTSPGRGAFF

J gene: TRBJ1-1
V gene: TRBV29-1
clone size: many
D gene: NA
CDR3 DNA: TGCAGCGCCTCGAGGCGGGGAAACACTGAAGCTTTCTTT
CDR3 protein: CSASRRGNTEAFF

J gene: TRBJ1-5
V gene: TRBV29-1
clone size: few
D gene: NA
CDR3 DNA: TGCAGCGTTGAAGTAGCTAGCAATCAGCCCCAGCATTTT
CDR3 protein: CSVEVASNQPQHF

J gene: TRBJ1-5
V gene: TRBV12-3/TRBV12-4
clone size: few
D gene: NA
CDR3 DNA: TGTGCCAGCAGTTTACGCCGTCAGGCGTCCAATCAGCCCCAGCATTTT
CDR3 protein: CASSLRRQASNQPQHF

J gene: TRBJ2-2
V gene: TRBV6-2/TRBV6-3
clone size: many
D gene: NA
CDR3 DNA: TGTGCCAGCAGTTACACCGGGCCGTCCACCGGGGAGCTGTTTTTT
CDR3 protein: CASSYTGPSTGELFF

J gene: TRBJ1-2
V gene: TRBV7-9
clone size: few
D gene: NA
CDR3 DNA: TGTGCCAGCAGCTCTGGGGGGGGCTACACCTTC
CDR3 protein: CASSSGGGYTF

J gene: TRBJ2-1
V gene: TRBV7-2
clone size: few
D gene: TRBD2
CDR3 DNA: TGTGCCAGCAGCTTAGGCTCGGGACTACACTCCTACAATGAGCAGTTCTTC
CDR3 protein: CASSLGSGLHSYNEQFF

J gene: TRBJ2-3
V gene: TRBV20-1
clone size: many
D gene: TRBD2
CDR3 DNA: TGCAGTGCTAGGACTAGCGGGACCTTCACAGATACGCAGTATTTT
CDR3 protein: CSARTSGTFTDTQYF

J gene: TRBJ2-5
V gene: TRBV7-2
clone size: many
D gene: TRBD2
CDR3 DNA: TGTGCCAGCAGCTTAGCGACTAGCGCTATACAAGAGACCCAGTACTTC
CDR3 protein: CASSLATSAIQETQYF

J gene: TRBJ2-3
V gene: TRBV12-3/TRBV12-4
clone size: many
D gene: TRBD2
CDR3 DNA: TGTGCCAGCAGACTAGCGGGAGGACCTACAGATACGCAGTATTTT
CDR3 protein: CASRLAGGPTDTQYF

J gene: TRBJ1-1
V gene: TRBV18
clone size: NA
D gene: NA
CDR3 DNA: TGTGCCAGCTCACCGTTTGAGATCTTT
CDR3 protein: CASSPFEIF

J gene: TRBJ2-3
V gene: TRBV7-8
clone size: few
D gene: TRBD2
CDR3 DNA: TGTGCCAGCAGCCCTAGCGGGATCCGCACAGATACGCAGTATTTT
CDR3 protein: CASSPSGIRTDTQYF

J gene: TRBJ2-7
V gene: TRBV5-1
clone size: NA
D gene: TRBD1
CDR3 DNA: TGCGCCAGCAGCTTGGTGCCACAGGGGGCGGAGGAGCAGTACTTC
CDR3 protein: CASSLVPQGAEEQYF

J gene: TRBJ2-1
V gene: TRBV28
clone size: NA
D gene: TRBD2
CDR3 DNA: TGTGCCAGCAGTTTATGGCTAGCGGGAGTCAATGAGCAGTTCTTC
CDR3 protein: CASSLWLAGVNEQFF

J gene: TRBJ2-2
V gene: TRBV5-4
clone size: NA
D gene: TRBD2
CDR3 DNA: TGTGCCAGCAGCTTGCAACTCGCGGGAGGTACCGGGGAGCTGTTTTTT
CDR3 protein: CASSLQLAGGTGELFF

J gene: TRBJ2-7
V gene: TRBV12-3/TRBV12-4
clone size: many
D gene: TRBD2
CDR3 DNA: TGTGCCAGCAGGCCAGGACTAGCGGGCTTCTACGAGCAGTACTTC
CDR3 protein: CASRPGLAGFYEQYF

J gene: TRBJ1-2
V gene: TRBV7-2
clone size: NA
D gene: TRBD1
CDR3 DNA: TGTGCCAGCAGCTCGTGGACAGGCAGTCATGGCTACACCTTC
CDR3 protein: CASSSWTGSHGYTF

J gene: TRBJ2-3
V gene: TRBV4-3
clone size: NA
D gene: NA
CDR3 DNA: TGCGCCAGCAGCCAGTCATGGGGACCGGGCTCCGGAGATACGCAGTATTTT
CDR3 protein: CASSQSWGPGSGDTQYF

J gene: TRBJ1-6
V gene: TRBV7-3
clone size: NA
D gene: NA
CDR3 DNA: TGTGCCAGCAGCCAAGGACAGTATTCACCCCTCCACTTT
CDR3 protein: CASSQGQYSPLHF

J gene: TRBJ2-3
V gene: TRBV10-3
clone size: many
D gene: NA
CDR3 DNA: TGTGCCATCCTTGCCCGGACTGGGTCCGGGACAGATACGCAGTATTTT
CDR3 protein: CAILARTGSGTDTQYF